This T cell receptor (beta chain) derives from a study of CD8 T cells in ankylosing spondylitis. A word on this clonotype: Its matching antigen is unknown.

Using quantitative 5'-RACE with molecular barcodes, the authors made TCR beta libraries. TCRdb analysed the 5' RACE reads with MiXCR anew, one entry per CDR3 protein. In the table there are 800,000 to 900,000 distinct CDR3 sequences, 10% to 15% of which are singletons. Study-level findings and limits: It appeared that ankylosing spondylitis blood was characterized by a TCR beta motif of roughly 8 highly homologous variants. From matched ankylosing spondylitis synovial fluid, disease-linked clones were reportedly recovered at significantly enriched levels. Researchers report that disease-linked clones proved CD8+ and relatively rare in peripheral blood.

The V end lost 5 bases, the J end lost 9 bases, and 8 bases lay between the germline ends. CDR1 and CDR2 from the germline V gene are LNHDA and SQIVND (reference sequence). CDR3 length equals 11 residues. The clonotype was recovered from a male donor with ankylosing spondylitis. The rearrangement links TRBV19 to TRBJ1-5; D is uncertain. Sequencing used blood, either unsorted or a sorted T cell fraction (not recorded which). This CDR3 reads CASSSRGPQHF. Here the CDR3 DNA reads TGTGCCAGTAGTTCCCGGGGGCCCCAGCATTTT. The full variable domain, rest sourced from reference TRBV19 and TRBJ1-5, is DGGITQSPKYLFRKEGQNVTLSCEQNLNHDAMYWYRQDPGQGLRLIYYSQIVNDFQKGDIAEGYSVSREKKESFPLTVTSAQKNPTAFYLCASSSRGPQHFGDGTRLSIL.